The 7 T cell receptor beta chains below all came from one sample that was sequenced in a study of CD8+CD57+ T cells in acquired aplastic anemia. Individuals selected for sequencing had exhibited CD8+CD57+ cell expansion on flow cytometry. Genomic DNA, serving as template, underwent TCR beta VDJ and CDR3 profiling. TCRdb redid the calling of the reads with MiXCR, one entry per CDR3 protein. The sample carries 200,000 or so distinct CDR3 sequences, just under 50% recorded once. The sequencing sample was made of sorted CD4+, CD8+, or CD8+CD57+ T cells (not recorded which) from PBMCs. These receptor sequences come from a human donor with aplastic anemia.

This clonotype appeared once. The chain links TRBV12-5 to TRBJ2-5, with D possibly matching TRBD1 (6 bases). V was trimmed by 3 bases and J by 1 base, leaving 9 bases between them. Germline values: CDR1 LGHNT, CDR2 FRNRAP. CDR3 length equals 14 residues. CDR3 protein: CASGFSDSQETQYF. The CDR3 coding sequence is TGTGCTAGTGGTTTTTCGGACAGCCAAGAGACCCAGTACTTC.

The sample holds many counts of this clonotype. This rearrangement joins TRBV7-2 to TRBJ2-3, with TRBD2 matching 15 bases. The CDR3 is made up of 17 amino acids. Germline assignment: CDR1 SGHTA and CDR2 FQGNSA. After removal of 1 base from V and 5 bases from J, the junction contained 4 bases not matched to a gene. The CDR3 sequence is CASSLVGTSGRIDTQYF. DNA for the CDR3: TGTGCCAGCAGCTTAGTGGGGACTAGCGGGAGGATAGATACGCAGTATTTT.

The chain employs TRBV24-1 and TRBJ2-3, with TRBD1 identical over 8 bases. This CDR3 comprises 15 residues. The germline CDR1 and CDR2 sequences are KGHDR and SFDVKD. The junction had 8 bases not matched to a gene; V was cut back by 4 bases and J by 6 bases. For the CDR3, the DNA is TGTGCCACCAGTGAAGCGGACAGGGTCGCGGATACGCAGTATTTT. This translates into CATSEADRVADTQYF.

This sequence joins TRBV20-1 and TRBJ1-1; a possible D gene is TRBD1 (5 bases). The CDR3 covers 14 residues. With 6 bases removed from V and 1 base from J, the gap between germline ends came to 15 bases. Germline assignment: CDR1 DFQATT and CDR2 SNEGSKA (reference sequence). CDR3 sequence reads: CSAIPGAANTEAFF. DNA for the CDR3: TGCAGTGCGATTCCCGGGGCAGCGAACACTGAAGCTTTCTTT.

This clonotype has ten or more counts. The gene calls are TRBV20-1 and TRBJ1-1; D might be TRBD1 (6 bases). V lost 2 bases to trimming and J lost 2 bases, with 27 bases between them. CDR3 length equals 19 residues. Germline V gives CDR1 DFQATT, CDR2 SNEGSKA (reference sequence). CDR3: CSARTGSGRGTTSNTEAFF. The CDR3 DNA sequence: TGCAGTGCTAGAACTGGGTCAGGGAGGGGGACGACGTCTAACACTGAAGCTTTCTTT.

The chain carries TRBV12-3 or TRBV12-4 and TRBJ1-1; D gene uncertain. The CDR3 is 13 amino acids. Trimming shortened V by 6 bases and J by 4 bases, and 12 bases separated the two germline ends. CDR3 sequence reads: CASRTAHRTEAFF. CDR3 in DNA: TGTGCCAGCAGGACGGCCCATCGCACTGAAGCTTTCTTT.

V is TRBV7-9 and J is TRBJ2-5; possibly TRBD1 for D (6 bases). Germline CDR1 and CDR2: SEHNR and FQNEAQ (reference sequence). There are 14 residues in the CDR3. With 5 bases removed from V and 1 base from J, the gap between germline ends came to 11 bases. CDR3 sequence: CASSVTGPQETQYF. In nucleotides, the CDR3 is TGTGCCAGCAGCGTCACAGGGCCCCAAGAGACCCAGTACTTC. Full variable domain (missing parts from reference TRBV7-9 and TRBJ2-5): DTGVSQNPRHKITKRGQNVTFRCDPISEHNRLYWYRQTLGQGPEFLTYFQNEAQLEKSRLLSDRFSAERPKGSFSTLEIQRTEQGDSAMYLCASSVTGPQETQYFGPGTRLLVL.